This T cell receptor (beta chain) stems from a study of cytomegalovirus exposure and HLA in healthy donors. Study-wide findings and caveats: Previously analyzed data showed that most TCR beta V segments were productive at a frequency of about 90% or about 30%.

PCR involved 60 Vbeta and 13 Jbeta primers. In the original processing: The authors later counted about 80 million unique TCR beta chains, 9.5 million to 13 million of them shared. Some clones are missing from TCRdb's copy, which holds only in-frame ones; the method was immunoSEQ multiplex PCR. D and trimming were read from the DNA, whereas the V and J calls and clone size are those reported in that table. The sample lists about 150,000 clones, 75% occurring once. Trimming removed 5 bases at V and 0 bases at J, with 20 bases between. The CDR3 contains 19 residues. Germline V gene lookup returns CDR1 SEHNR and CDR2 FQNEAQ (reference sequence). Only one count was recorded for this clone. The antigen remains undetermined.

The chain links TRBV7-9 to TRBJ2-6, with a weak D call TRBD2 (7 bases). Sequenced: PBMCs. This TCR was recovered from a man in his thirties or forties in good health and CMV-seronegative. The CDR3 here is CASSILRGGYLSGANVLTF. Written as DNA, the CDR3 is TGTGCCAGCAGCATTCTCAGGGGAGGGTACCTCTCTGGGGCCAACGTCCTGACTTTC.